These 27 T cell receptor beta chains share one sample of origin, sequenced in a study of identical twins. Each CDR3 protein is one row after TCRdb ran MiXCR on the 5' RACE reads. The sample carries 350,000 to 450,000 distinct CDR3 sequences, approximately 18% recorded once. The sample comprised naive T cells sorted from blood. Receptor source: a man aged 50-59 years in good health.

V is TRBV6-9 and J is TRBJ2-1; 8 bases align to TRBD2. The germline gives CDR1 MNHGY, CDR2 SVAAGI. The CDR3 is made up of 14 amino acids. J was trimmed by 5 bases and V by 9 bases; bases with no gene match: 9. The DNA of the CDR3 is TGTGCCAGAAGTGGGGGACTAGAAAACAATGAGCAGTTCTTC. Residues: CARSGGLENNEQFF.

A few counts support this clonotype. The V and J genes are TRBV20-1 and TRBJ2-7; 12 bases match TRBD2. The length of the CDR3 is 15 residues. Germline V gene data show CDR1 as DFQATT and CDR2 as SNEGSKA (reference sequence). The V and J ends lost 1 base and 2 bases, in that order; junction bases with no gene match: 3. This chain's CDR3 is CSARGTSGGTYEQYF. The CDR3, as DNA: TGCAGTGCTAGAGGAACTAGCGGGGGGACCTACGAGCAGTACTTC.

This clonotype was seen a few times. The chain has TRBV4-2 and TRBJ2-6, with TRBD2 identical over 11 bases. Germline loops: CDR1 LGHNA, CDR2 YNFKEQ. The CDR3 loop spans 18 amino acids. The ends lost 0 bases at V and 3 bases at J; junction bases unmatched: 4. The DNA for the CDR3 is TGTGCCAGCAGCCAAGAGTTGCTAGCGGGGGGTGGGGCCAACGTCCTGACTTTC. This codes for CASSQELLAGGGANVLTF.

This clonotype has a handful of counts. The chain has TRBV5-1 and TRBJ2-1; D not certain. Trimming cost V 4 bases and J 0 bases, with 17 bases left between them. The CDR3 sequence is 17 residues long. Germline V gene lookup returns CDR1 SGHRS and CDR2 YFSETQ. CDR3 sequence (DNA): TGCGCCAGCAGCCCCCTTTCCGCGGAAAACTCCTACAATGAGCAGTTCTTC. Translating it yields CASSPLSAENSYNEQFF. The full variable domain, in which reference TRBV5-1 and TRBJ2-1 provide the parts outside the CDR3, is KAGVTQTPRYLIKTRGQQVTLSCSPISGHRSVSWYQQTPGQGLQFLFEYFSETQRNKGNFPGRFSGRQFSNSRSEMNVSTLELGDSALYLCASSPLSAENSYNEQFFGPGTRLTVL.

This chain links TRBV29-1 with TRBJ2-7; the D gene is possibly TRBD2 (5 bases). This CDR3 has 13 residues. V lost 3 bases to trimming and J lost 2 bases, with 11 bases between them. Germline CDR1 is SQVTM and CDR2 is ANQGSEA. The CDR3 reads CSVDGGPTYEQYF. CDR3 bases: TGCAGCGTTGACGGCGGGCCTACCTACGAGCAGTACTTC.

This clonotype showed up many times. The chain has TRBV20-1 and TRBJ1-6; tentatively, D is TRBD1 (5 bases). V dropped 5 bases and J dropped 9 bases, with 17 bases sitting between them. The CDR3 is made up of 14 amino acids. Germline loops: CDR1 DFQATT, CDR2 SNEGSKA (reference sequence). The CDR3, as DNA: TGCAGTGCTGGCCCCGGGACCCGAGCTTCACCCCTCCACTTT. This translates into CSAGPGTRASPLHF.

The sample holds a few counts of this clonotype. The rearrangement links TRBV12-3 or TRBV12-4 to TRBJ2-2; a possible D gene is TRBD1 (5 bases). The CDR3 sequence is 18 residues long. Trimming shortened V by 6 bases and J by 1 base, and 21 bases separated the two germline ends. The CDR3: CASSSFWGVSGNTGELFF. CDR3 bases: TGTGCCAGCAGCTCTTTTTGGGGCGTTTCAGGGAACACCGGGGAGCTGTTTTTT.

The chain employs TRBV7-9 and TRBJ2-5; TRBD2 is a possible D gene (6 bases). Per the germline V gene, CDR1 is SEHNR and CDR2 is FQNEAQ (reference sequence). The CDR3 is 13 residues long. V was trimmed by 4 bases and J by 7 bases, leaving 13 bases between them. CDR3 coding DNA: TGTGCCAGCAGCTCGGGACTTCCCGGGACCCAGTACTTC. Protein product: CASSSGLPGTQYF.

This clonotype was counted ten times or more. This chain links TRBV9 with TRBJ1-2; a possible D gene is TRBD1 (5 bases). Germline loops: CDR1 SGDLS, CDR2 YYNGEE. The CDR3 is 14 residues long. The V end was cut by 4 bases, the J end by 2 bases, with 12 bases between. The CDR3 spells CASSSPTANYGYTF. DNA of the CDR3: TGTGCCAGCAGCTCCCCGACAGCGAACTATGGCTACACCTTC.

Only one count was recorded for this clonotype. CDR3 DNA: TGCAGTGCTAGAGATCGGGGGGCTCATGAGCAGTTCTTC. Amino acids: CSARDRGAHEQFF. The rearrangement joins TRBV20-1 to TRBJ2-1; possible D gene TRBD2, 7 bases. CDR1 and CDR2 from the germline V gene are DFQATT and SNEGSKA (reference sequence). The V end was cut by 0 bases, the J end by 8 bases, with 11 bases between. The CDR3 spans 13 residues.

Ten or more counts support this clonotype. The chain employs TRBV9 and TRBJ2-1, with D possibly matching TRBD1 (5 bases). Trimming stripped 0 bases from V and 0 bases from J, with 13 bases between. From germline, CDR1 is SGDLS and CDR2 YYNGEE. This CDR3 has 17 residues. DNA for the CDR3: TGTGCCAGCAGCGTAGGATCCAGGGTGAGCTCCTACAATGAGCAGTTCTTC. Encoded protein: CASSVGSRVSSYNEQFF.

This clonotype was seen at least ten times. V and J are TRBV29-1 and TRBJ2-5; D is uncertain. Germline-derived CDR1 and CDR2 are SQVTM and ANQGSEA. The CDR3 sequence is 15 residues long. V was shortened by 3 bases and J by 4 bases, with 18 bases between the two germline ends. The CDR3 loop is CSVDSRLNRVETQYF. CDR3 DNA sequence: TGCAGCGTTGACTCAAGATTGAATAGGGTAGAGACCCAGTACTTC.

This clonotype was recorded a few times. The chain links TRBV6-2 or TRBV6-3 to TRBJ2-1; 16 bases align to TRBD2. The CDR3 loop spans 17 amino acids. CDR1 MNHEY and CDR2 SVGEGT come from the germline V gene. The trim removed 6 bases at V and 2 bases at J, leaving 4 bases unmatched. CDR3 sequence (DNA): TGTGCCAGCAGGGGACTAGCGGGGGGGAGGACCTACAATGAGCAGTTCTTC. Translation gives CASRGLAGGRTYNEQFF.

The chain carries TRBV2 and TRBJ2-7; D assignment may be TRBD1 or TRBD2 (5 bases each). The germline V and J ends were trimmed by 4 bases and 3 bases, with 10 bases remaining between them. The CDR3 is made up of 13 amino acids. Germline-derived CDR1 and CDR2 are SNHLY and FYNNEI. The DNA of the CDR3 is TGTGCCAGCAGTGGGGACGACGGCTACGAGCAGTACTTC. Translation: CASSGDDGYEQYF.

This clonotype was observed at least ten times. The V call is TRBV10-3, the J call TRBJ2-1; D not certain. Trimming took 0 bases from V and 9 from J, leaving 9 bases between them. CDR1 and CDR2 (germline): ENHRY, SYGVKD. The CDR3 contains 13 residues. The DNA of the CDR3 is TGTGCCATCAGTGAGTCGACGTATGGTGAGCAGTTCTTC. It translates to CAISESTYGEQFF.

The V and J genes are TRBV5-4 and TRBJ1-6; no clear D. The germline V and J ends were trimmed by 4 bases and 2 bases, with 10 bases remaining between them. This CDR3 contains 15 residues. CDR1 and CDR2 (germline): SGHNT, YYREEE (reference sequence). CDR3 in amino acids: CASSPAGTYNSPLHF. The CDR3 DNA follows: TGTGCCAGCAGCCCAGCCGGGACCTATAATTCACCCCTCCACTTT.

In its sample, this clonotype was seen many times. V usage is TRBV20-1 and J usage is TRBJ2-2; D is possibly TRBD2 (6 bases). The germline V gene encodes CDR1 DFQATT and CDR2 SNEGSKA (reference sequence). With 0 bases removed from V and 4 bases from J, the gap between germline ends came to 9 bases. The CDR3 extends over 14 amino acids. The CDR3 loop reads CSARDFGSTGELFF. The CDR3 DNA reads TGCAGTGCTAGAGATTTCGGGAGCACCGGGGAGCTGTTTTTT.

The CDR3 here is CASSPPLTYEQYF. The CDR3, as DNA: TGTGCCAGCAGCCCCCCCCTAACATACGAGCAGTACTTC. The rearrangement joins TRBV7-9 to TRBJ2-7; D unresolved. Trimming shortened V by 5 bases and J by 4 bases, and 12 bases separated the two germline ends. Germline values: CDR1 SEHNR, CDR2 FQNEAQ (reference sequence). The CDR3 runs 13 residues.

There are a few counts of this clonotype. The junction departs from the called germline gene at one end, perhaps through a read error. The chain employs TRBV29-1 and TRBJ2-7, with unresolved D. Germline loops: CDR1 SQVTM, CDR2 ANQGSEA. This CDR3 comprises 11 residues. In DNA form, the CDR3 reads TGCAGTGTTGTATGGTCGTCGGAGCAGTACTTC. It is translated as CSVVWSSEQYF.

The V call is TRBV29-1, the J call TRBJ2-3; D call uncertain. Germline CDR1 reads SQVTM; CDR2 reads ANQGSEA. This CDR3 has 10 amino acids. V was cut by 4 bases and J by 6 bases, with 5 bases left in between. The CDR3 DNA sequence: TGCAGCGTTGTCGTTGATACGCAGTATTTT. Translating gives CSVVVDTQYF.

The chain carries TRBV24-1 and TRBJ2-1; the match to TRBD1 covers 9 bases. Germline CDR1 reads KGHDR; CDR2 reads SFDVKD. The trim removed 4 bases at V and 5 bases at J, leaving 5 bases unmatched. This CDR3 spans 15 amino acids. The CDR3 nucleotides are TGTGCCACCAGTGAGGGGACAGGGTACCACAATGAGCAGTTCTTC. Encoded protein: CATSEGTGYHNEQFF.

This rearrangement joins TRBV5-1 to TRBJ2-3; the match to TRBD2 covers 16 bases. CDR1 is SGHRS and CDR2 is YFSETQ in the germline V gene. Trimming removed 2 bases from V and 1 base from J; junction bases left unmatched: 7. This CDR3 has 19 amino acids. In DNA, the CDR3 is TGCGCCAGCAGCTTACAAGGGACTAGCGGGAGGGGCCGCACAGATACGCAGTATTTT. Protein sequence: CASSLQGTSGRGRTDTQYF.

The V and J genes are TRBV7-9 and TRBJ1-2; possible D gene TRBD1, 6 bases. V was trimmed by 1 base and J by 8 bases, leaving 14 bases between them. The V gene's germline CDR1 is SEHNR and CDR2 FQNEAQ (reference sequence). The CDR3 length is 14 residues. Here the CDR3 reads CASSLGGGGKGYTF. The CDR3 DNA is TGTGCCAGCAGCTTAGGAGGGGGGGGGAAAGGCTACACCTTC.

The chain links TRBV6-5 to TRBJ2-7; D remains unclear. Trimming removed 0 bases from V and 2 bases from J, with 11 bases in between. Germline loops: CDR1 MNHEY, CDR2 SVGAGI. This CDR3 has 15 residues. CDR3 sequence: CASSYSHIRAYEQYF. The CDR3, as DNA: TGTGCCAGCAGTTACTCGCACATTCGCGCCTACGAGCAGTACTTC.

V gene TRBV7-9 combines with J gene TRBJ2-7; D is possibly TRBD2 (6 bases). Germline V lookup: CDR1 SEHNR, CDR2 FQNEAQ (reference sequence). The CDR3 is 16 amino acids. Trimming pared 7 bases from V and 0 bases from J, leaving 19 bases between. CDR3 sequence: CASKSWRGNFSYEQYF. The CDR3, as DNA: TGTGCCAGCAAATCCTGGAGGGGCAACTTCTCCTACGAGCAGTACTTC.

This clonotype came up a few times. V usage is TRBV10-3 and J usage is TRBJ1-2; a weak D match, TRBD1 (5 bases). The V gene lost 6 bases and the J gene lost 5 bases, with 13 bases spanning the gap. The length of the CDR3 is 13 residues. Germline lookup yields CDR1 ENHRY and CDR2 SYGVKD. This CDR3 is CAISSRAQYGYTF. DNA for the CDR3: TGTGCCATCAGCAGCAGGGCTCAGTATGGCTACACCTTC.

This clonotype was seen ten or more times. The chain has TRBV6-5 and TRBJ2-6, with a tentative D call TRBD1 (6 bases). Germline assignment: CDR1 MNHEY and CDR2 SVGAGI. The CDR3 spans 17 residues. V was shortened by 2 bases and J by 2 bases, with 13 bases between the two germline ends. The CDR3 DNA follows: TGTGCCAGCAGTTACCGAACAGGGTCCCCTGGGGCCAACGTCCTGACTTTC. The encoded protein is CASSYRTGSPGANVLTF.